What follows are 2 T cell receptor beta chains derived from one specimen sequenced in a study of T cells expressing NK-cell markers. TCRdb re-called the 5' RACE reads; every CDR3 protein appears as one record, without DNA. The sample's table shows 200,000 to 300,000 distinct CDR3 sequences. Sequenced sample: blood T cells: a sorted CD56 or NKG2C T cell subset, CD4+ or CD8+ T cells, or bulk PBMC T cells (not recorded which). These receptors originate from a woman aged 18-70 years in good health.

The J gene is TRBJ1-3, the V gene TRBV7-2; TCRdb's D call of TRBD1 is untestable without DNA. In germline, CDR1 is SGHTA, CDR2 FQGNSA. The CDR3 is 13 residues long. This chain's CDR3 is CASSLQGGNTIYF.

The chain links TRBV14 to TRBJ2-2; TCRdb designates TRBD1, a call that cannot be tested without DNA. The CDR3 is made up of 14 amino acids. Germline values: CDR1 SGHDN, CDR2 FVKESK. This chain's CDR3 is CASTSGTGAGELFF. Full variable domain (rest looked up from reference TRBV14 and TRBJ2-2): EAGVTQFPSHSVIEKGQTVTLRCDPISGHDNLYWYRRVMGKEIKFLLHFVKESKQDESGMPNNRFLAERTGGTYSTLKVQPAELEDSGVYFCASTSGTGAGELFFGEGSRLTVL.